The entry below describes one T cell receptor (beta chain). The sample is drawn from a study of T cell changes during pregnancy in multiple sclerosis. This CDR3 spans 15 amino acids. Germline values: CDR1 PRHDT, CDR2 FYEKMQ (reference sequence). Trimming cost V 5 bases and J 2 bases, with 16 bases left between them. Using immunoSEQ multiplex PCR, the repertoire was profiled, and TCRdb retains in-frame clones only, with some absent. The top ten clones hold 3% to 3.5% of a sample with tens of thousands of clones, 85% to 95% of them seen once. The V and J genes are TRBV13 and TRBJ2-7, with D perhaps matching TRBD2 (6 bases). Material: CD8+ T cells from peripheral blood mononuclear cells, obtained in the third trimester of pregnancy. The TCR sequence derives from a female donor in good health, enrolled as a control in a pregnancy study. CDR3 sequence (DNA): TGTGCCAGCAGCCCTACTAGCCAACCGCCCTACGAGCAGTACTTC. Its translation: CASSPTSQPPYEQYF.